A selection of T cell receptor beta chains follows, all from one sample in a study of vaccination effects on CD4 cells after COVID-19. Their target antigens are unknown. The table came from immunoSEQ multiplex PCR; TCRdb's copy has only in-frame clones and leaves some out. The table lists 20,000 to 25,000 clones, around 74% of them singletons, with roughly a fifth in the top ten. The source was CD4+ T cells from PBMCs cultured with HCoV-NL63 spike peptides, collected before COVID-19 vaccination. All receptors come from a human donor who received a COVID-19 vaccine. Each CDR3 is given with its conserved first and last residue. D genes are given only for firm matches. Clone size, where shown, is once, few, many, or a class for clones that have expanded.

D: NA
J: TRBJ1-2
size: large
V: TRBV18
CDR3: CASSLGSNYGYTF
DNA: TGTGCCAGCTCGCTTGGGTCTAACTATGGCTACACCTTC

D: NA
J: TRBJ2-7
size: NA
V: TRBV5-1
CDR3: CASSLTSPYEQYF
DNA: TGCGCCAGCAGCTTGACTAGCCCCTACGAGCAGTACTTC

D: NA
J: TRBJ1-2
size: NA
V: TRBV19
CDR3: CASSIGRGNYGYTF
DNA: TGTGCCAGTAGTATTGGTCGGGGGAACTATGGCTACACCTTC

D: NA
J: TRBJ1-1
size: NA
V: TRBV11-2
CDR3: CASSLEGGSEAFF
DNA: TGTGCCAGCAGCTTAGAAGGGGGATCTGAAGCTTTCTTT

D: NA
J: TRBJ1-1
size: few
V: TRBV27
CDR3: CASSRGAVNTEAFF
DNA: TGTGCCAGCAGCCGAGGGGCGGTGAACACTGAAGCTTTCTTT

D: NA
J: TRBJ2-3
size: NA
V: TRBV25-1
CDR3: CASSVLDTQYF
DNA: TGTGCCAGCAGTGTTCTGGATACGCAGTATTTT

D: NA
J: TRBJ1-6
size: NA
V: TRBV27
CDR3: CASSLDTSNSPLHF
DNA: TGTGCCAGCAGTTTGGACACTTCAAATTCACCCCTCCACTTT

D: NA
J: TRBJ1-6
size: NA
V: TRBV24-1
CDR3: CATSDFGSNSPLHF
DNA: TGTGCCACCAGTGATTTCGGGTCAAATTCACCCCTCCACTTT

D: NA
J: TRBJ2-1
size: NA
V: TRBV7-8
CDR3: CASSVAGPSYNEQFF
DNA: TGTGCCAGCAGCGTCGCGGGACCCTCCTACAATGAGCAGTTCTTC

D: NA
J: TRBJ2-7
size: NA
V: TRBV5-1
CDR3: CASSSGIKQWSYEQYF
DNA: TGCGCCAGCAGCTCTGGTATCAAGCAGTGGTCCTACGAGCAGTACTTC

D: NA
J: TRBJ1-1
size: NA
V: TRBV6-5
CDR3: CASSLDPFSTEAFF
DNA: TGTGCCAGCAGCCTCGACCCCTTCAGCACTGAAGCTTTCTTT

D: NA
J: TRBJ2-5
size: NA
V: TRBV29-1
CDR3: CSVARAQETQYF
DNA: TGCAGCGTTGCCAGGGCGCAAGAGACCCAGTACTTC

D: NA
J: TRBJ1-4
size: NA
V: TRBV7-8
CDR3: CASSQSLGAVEKLFF
DNA: TGTGCCAGCAGTCAGTCATTAGGGGCTGTGGAAAAACTGTTTTTT

D: TRBD1
J: TRBJ1-6
size: NA
V: TRBV28
CDR3: CASRQGRSALHF
DNA: TGTGCCAGCAGACAGGGGAGGTCTGCCCTCCACTTT

D: TRBD1
J: TRBJ2-2
size: few
V: TRBV5-4
CDR3: CASSINTGTGNTGELFF
DNA: TGTGCCAGCAGCATTAACACCGGGACAGGAAACACCGGGGAGCTGTTTTTT

D: NA
J: TRBJ2-1
size: NA
V: TRBV21-1
CDR3: CASSKVSGRTSSYNEQFF
DNA: TGTGCCAGCAGCAAAGTGAGCGGTCGAACTAGCTCTTACAATGAGCAGTTCTTC

D: NA
J: TRBJ2-7
size: NA
V: TRBV7-9
CDR3: CASSRAGWNEQYF
DNA: TGTGCCAGCAGCAGGGCAGGGTGGAACGAGCAGTACTTC

D: NA
J: TRBJ1-3
size: NA
V: TRBV2
CDR3: CASTERRNPLTIYF
DNA: TGTGCCAGCACAGAGCGCCGGAACCCCCTCACCATATATTTT

D: NA
J: TRBJ1-3
size: NA
V: TRBV19
CDR3: CASSIEGSGNTIYF
DNA: TGTGCCAGTAGTATCGAGGGCTCTGGAAACACCATATATTTT

D: NA
J: TRBJ1-1
size: NA
V: TRBV30
CDR3: CAWSVRGLLNTEAFF
DNA: TGTGCCTGGAGTGTACGGGGCCTCTTGAACACTGAAGCTTTCTTT

D: NA
J: TRBJ1-1
size: NA
V: TRBV27
CDR3: CASSLSRQTEAFF
DNA: TGTGCCAGCAGTTTATCGCGGCAGACTGAAGCTTTCTTT

D: NA
J: TRBJ1-6
size: NA
V: TRBV3-1/TRBV3-2
CDR3: CASSQRGRLVGSPLHF
DNA: TGTGCCAGCAGCCAAAGGGGCCGGCTGGTAGGTTCACCCCTCCACTTT

D: NA
J: TRBJ1-2
size: once
V: TRBV29-1
CDR3: CSVRTTGQGNTF
DNA: TGCAGCGTTAGGACAACCGGGCAGGGTAACACCTTC

D: NA
J: TRBJ2-3
size: NA
V: TRBV5-1
CDR3: CASSLGSSLTDTQYF
DNA: TGCGCCAGCAGCTTGGGAAGCTCACTCACAGATACGCAGTATTTT

D: NA
J: TRBJ1-3
size: NA
V: TRBV14
CDR3: CASNTGRGTFSGNTIYF
DNA: TGTGCCAGCAACACGGGGCGAGGGACCTTCTCTGGAAACACCATATATTTT

D: NA
J: TRBJ2-3
size: NA
V: TRBV7-3
CDR3: CASSFGWGGRSSTDTQYF
DNA: TGTGCCAGCAGCTTTGGGTGGGGGGGCCGGTCGAGCACAGATACGCAGTATTTT

D: TRBD2
J: TRBJ2-1
size: NA
V: TRBV4-3
CDR3: CASSQAWLAGGPYNEQFF
DNA: TGCGCCAGCAGCCAAGCTTGGCTAGCGGGGGGGCCTTACAATGAGCAGTTCTTC

D: NA
J: TRBJ1-4
size: NA
V: TRBV19
CDR3: CATQRGASGTNEKLFF
DNA: TGTGCCACCCAACGAGGGGCGTCTGGGACTAATGAAAAACTGTTTTTT

D: TRBD1
J: TRBJ2-2
size: NA
V: TRBV3-1/TRBV3-2
CDR3: CASSRQGATGELFF
DNA: TGTGCCAGCAGCCGACAGGGGGCCACCGGGGAGCTGTTTTTT

D: NA
J: TRBJ1-1
size: NA
V: TRBV5-4
CDR3: CASSLDGGANTEAFF
DNA: TGTGCCAGCAGCTTGGATGGGGGAGCGAACACTGAAGCTTTCTTT

D: TRBD1
J: TRBJ1-6
size: NA
V: TRBV4-1
CDR3: CASSQDRGLGAPLHF
DNA: TGCGCCAGCAGCCAAGACAGGGGGCTAGGGGCACCCCTCCACTTT